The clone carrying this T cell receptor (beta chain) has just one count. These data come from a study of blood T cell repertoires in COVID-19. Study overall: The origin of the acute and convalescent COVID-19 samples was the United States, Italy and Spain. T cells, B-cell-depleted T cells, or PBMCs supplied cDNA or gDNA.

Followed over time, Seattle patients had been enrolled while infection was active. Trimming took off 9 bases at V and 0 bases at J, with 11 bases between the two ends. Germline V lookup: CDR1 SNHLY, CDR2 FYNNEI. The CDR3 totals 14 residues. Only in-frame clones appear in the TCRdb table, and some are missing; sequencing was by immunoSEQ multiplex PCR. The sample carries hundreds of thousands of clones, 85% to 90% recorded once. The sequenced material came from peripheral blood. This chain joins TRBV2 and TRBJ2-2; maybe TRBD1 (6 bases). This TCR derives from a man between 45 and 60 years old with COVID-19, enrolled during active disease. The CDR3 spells CASRTETNTGELFF. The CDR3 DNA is TGTGCCAGTCGGACAGAGACGAACACCGGGGAGCTGTTTTTT.